Below are 13 T cell receptor beta chains sequenced from a single sample in a study of OX40 agonist ivuxolimab in advanced cancers. Generated by immunoSEQ multiplex PCR, the TCRdb table keeps only in-frame clones and is missing some. The sample lists about 78,000 clones; roughly 84% were seen once. Here the sequenced sample was CD4+ or CD8+ T cells sorted from blood, taken in a trial of the OX40 agonist ivuxolimab. The receptors come from an adult with an advanced solid tumor such as melanoma, head and neck, liver or kidney cancer.

The chain combines TRBV6-5 with TRBJ1-1; D gene ambiguous. Looked up from germline, CDR1 is MNHEY and CDR2 is SVGAGI. V was cut by 2 bases and J by 1 base, with 11 bases left in between. The CDR3 extends over 15 amino acids. The CDR3 sequence is CASSYAWVGNTEAFF. The DNA for the CDR3 is TGTGCCAGCAGTTACGCTTGGGTGGGGAACACTGAAGCTTTCTTT.

The J gene is TRBJ2-2, the V gene TRBV5-1; TRBD2 matches at 7 bases. V lost 1 base to trimming and J lost 1 base; unmatched junction nucleotides: 10. This CDR3 has 18 amino acids. Germline CDR1 and CDR2: SGHRS and YFSETQ. The CDR3 nucleotides are TGCGCCAGCAGCTTGTTTTCTAGCGGAGCCCTGAACACCGGGGAGCTGTTTTTT. Encoded protein: CASSLFSSGALNTGELFF.

The chain employs TRBV20-1 and TRBJ2-1; a possible D gene is TRBD2 (5 bases). This CDR3 contains 11 residues. Germline values: CDR1 DFQATT, CDR2 SNEGSKA (reference sequence). The V end lost 8 bases, the J end lost 5 bases, and 10 bases lay between the germline ends. CDR3 sequence (DNA): TGCAGTACTCCGGGGAACAATGAGCAGTTCTTC. It specifies CSTPGNNEQFF.

The CDR3 spells CASSPNTYNEQFF. CDR3 bases: TGTGCCAGCAGCCCGAACACCTACAATGAGCAGTTCTTC. The chain recombines TRBV5-4 with TRBJ2-1; D gene uncertain. The CDR3 is 13 amino acids. From germline, CDR1 is SGHNT and CDR2 YYREEE (reference sequence). Between the trimmed V and J ends, which lost 4 bases and 2 bases, there was a span of 7 bases. Supplemented by reference TRBV5-4 and TRBJ2-1, the full variable domain reads ETGVTQSPTHLIKTRGQQVTLRCSSQSGHNTVSWYQQALGQGPQFIFQYYREEENGRGNFPPRFSGLQFPNYSSELNVNALELDDSALYLCASSPNTYNEQFFGPGTRLTVL.

The V call is TRBV7-9, the J call TRBJ2-3; 8 bases line up with TRBD2. Trimming cost V 4 bases and J 4 bases; bases outside gene matches: 4. This CDR3 spans 14 amino acids. The V gene's germline CDR1 is SEHNR and CDR2 FQNEAQ (reference sequence). CDR3 sequence reads: CASSSAGVSDTQYF. CDR3 sequence (DNA): TGTGCCAGCAGCTCAGCGGGAGTTTCAGATACGCAGTATTTT.

Concerning this clone: One end of the junction varies from germline; a read error may be responsible. The CDR3, as DNA: TGTGCCATCAAACCTCCGGGACAGGGGCCATTC. Protein: CAIKPPGQGPF. The V and J genes are TRBV27 and TRBJ2-7, with 10 bases fitting TRBD1. Germline V gene lookup returns CDR1 MNHEY and CDR2 SMNVEV (reference sequence). The CDR3 covers 11 residues.

The J gene is TRBJ2-3, the V gene TRBV5-1; 11 nucleotides match TRBD2. V trimming: 2 bases; J trimming: 1 base; junction bases outside the gene matches: 15. The CDR3 is 20 amino acids. CDR1 and CDR2 from the germline V gene are SGHRS and YFSETQ. The chain's CDR3 is CASSFAPLNGLAGGTDTQYF. DNA for the CDR3: TGCGCCAGCAGCTTTGCTCCCCTAAACGGACTAGCGGGCGGCACAGATACGCAGTATTTT.

The genes are TRBV28 and TRBJ1-5; 9 nucleotides align to TRBD1. Per germline, CDR1 MDHEN and CDR2 SYDVKM. V trimming: 5 bases; J trimming: 5 bases; junction bases outside the gene matches: 7. CDR3 length: 15 amino acids. Here the CDR3 reads CASSGTGGSDQPQHF. In nucleotides, the CDR3 is TGTGCCAGCAGTGGAACAGGGGGCTCGGATCAGCCCCAGCATTTT.

In this sample, this clone is medium-sized. This sequence joins TRBV7-9 and TRBJ2-2; TRBD1 is a possible D gene (6 bases). The germline V gene encodes CDR1 SEHNR and CDR2 FQNEAQ (reference sequence). The CDR3 has 15 amino acids. Trimming shortened V by 5 bases and J by 1 base, and 11 bases separated the two germline ends. CDR3 DNA sequence: TGTGCCAGCAGCCGACCGGACAGGAACACCGGGGAGCTGTTTTTT. It translates to CASSRPDRNTGELFF.

The chain recombines TRBV14 with TRBJ1-1; D possibly corresponds to TRBD1 (5 bases). Germline V gives CDR1 SGHDN, CDR2 FVKESK. V was trimmed by 4 bases and J by 0 bases, leaving 15 bases between them. This CDR3 is built from 16 residues. Here the CDR3 DNA reads TGTGCCAGCAGCCCTCCTTGGGGACGGGTGAACACTGAAGCTTTCTTT. Its translation is CASSPPWGRVNTEAFF.

This clone has more than one count but fewer than ten. The rearrangement uses TRBV5-6 and TRBJ2-7; weak D call: TRBD2 (5 bases). The length of the CDR3 is 12 residues. The germline gives CDR1 SGHDT, CDR2 YYEEEE. V lost 4 bases and J 0 bases, leaving 5 bases between the germline ends. CDR3 region: CASSGSSYEQYF. CDR3 bases: TGTGCCAGCAGCGGGAGCTCCTACGAGCAGTACTTC.

Only one count was recorded for this clone. This chain joins TRBV28 and TRBJ2-7; tentative D call: TRBD2 (8 bases). Germline V CDR1 and CDR2: MDHEN, SYDVKM. The CDR3 covers 14 residues. Trimming left V 2 bases short and J 11 bases short, with 19 bases between. Here the CDR3 DNA reads TGTGCCAGCAGTTTAGGCTCGGGAGGGGGCTTGAAGTACTTC. The encoded protein is CASSLGSGGGLKYF.

This chain connects TRBV21-1 to TRBJ2-6; the table's D call of TRBD1 was not tested on the DNA. TRBV21-1 is classified as a pseudogene. CDR3 length: 19 amino acids. The CDR3, as DNA: TGTGCCAGCAGCAAAGTGGTGACAGGGGGCCCCTCTGGGGCCAACGTCCTGACTTTC. Amino acids: CASSKVVTGGPSGANVLTF.